The next 8 T cell receptor beta chains were all read from a single sample in a study of T cells in Graves' hyperthyroidism and ophthalmopathy. RNA transcripts yielded amplified TCR beta CDR3 regions. RT-PCR in the first round (using the HTBI primer set) targeted the TCR CDR3. A single record per CDR3 protein comes from TCRdb applying MiXCR to the multiplex PCR reads. The sample carries around 490,000 distinct CDR3 sequences, about 20% recorded once. Input material: blood. These receptors originate from a middle-aged man with Graves' ophthalmopathy.

This clonotype was counted a few times. The V call is TRBV18, the J call TRBJ1-1, with TRBD1 matching over 8 bases. V lost 6 bases and J lost 1; bases outside the gene matches: 7. From germline, CDR1 is KGHSH and CDR2 LQKENI. CDR3 length: 15 residues. CDR3 nucleotide sequence: TGTGCCAGCTCCCTTGGACAGGGACAGAACACTGAAGCTTTCTTT. It codes for CASSLGQGQNTEAFF.

The CDR3 nucleotides read TGTGCCAGCAGCCAAGGTCTAAATTTCTTGCCCCAGCATTTT. This gives the protein CASSQGLNFLPQHF. The rearrangement links TRBV4-2 to TRBJ1-5; D is uncertain. Trimming removed 1 base at V and 9 bases at J, with 13 bases between. This CDR3 comprises 14 residues. Looked up from germline, CDR1 is LGHNA and CDR2 is YNFKEQ.

The chain uses TRBV5-5 and TRBJ2-3; 8 nucleotides align to TRBD2. This CDR3 region has 18 residues. The germline V gene has CDR1 SGHKS and CDR2 YYEKEE (reference sequence). Germline trimming cut 3 bases from V and 2 bases from J; bases unmatched to any gene: 14. CDR3 coding DNA: TGTGCCAGCAGCTCCGGTCGGCAAGCGGGAGTCATCACAGATACGCAGTATTTT. Protein sequence: CASSSGRQAGVITDTQYF. Together with reference TRBV5-5 and TRBJ2-3, the CDR3 gives the full variable domain: DAGVTQSPTHLIKTRGQQVTLRCSPISGHKSVSWYQQVLGQGPQFIFQYYEKEERGRGNFPDRFSARQFPNYSSELNVNALLLGDSALYLCASSSGRQAGVITDTQYFGPGTRLTVL.

The chain employs TRBV4-3 and TRBJ2-2; no clear D. The germline V gene has CDR1 LGHNA and CDR2 YSLEER. V lost 0 bases and J 5 bases, leaving 10 bases between the germline ends. The CDR3 has 15 residues. CDR3 nucleotide sequence: TGCGCCAGCAGCCAAGATTTCCGGATTACCGGGGAGCTGTTTTTT. This codes for CASSQDFRITGELFF.

This clonotype was counted ten times or more. This rearrangement joins TRBV5-1 to TRBJ2-1, with TRBD1 matching 8 bases. CDR1 SGHRS and CDR2 YFSETQ come from the germline V gene. There are 15 residues in the CDR3. Unmatched junction bases numbered 10, after V lost 4 bases and J lost 7 bases. The CDR3, as DNA: TGCGCCAGCAGCCGTGGGGACAGGAAATTTAATGAGCAGTTCTTC. The encoded protein is CASSRGDRKFNEQFF.

This clonotype has just a few counts. This rearrangement joins TRBV7-6 to TRBJ2-3; TRBD2 agrees at 9 bases. The CDR3 has 16 residues. V lost 1 base to trimming and J lost 1 base; unmatched junction nucleotides: 3. Germline V gives CDR1 SGHVS, CDR2 FNYEAQ. The CDR3 coding sequence is TGTGCCAGCAGCTTAGGCTCTAGCGGGGGCACAGATACGCAGTATTTT. It encodes CASSLGSSGGTDTQYF.

The chain links TRBV6-1 to TRBJ2-4, with D possibly TRBD2 on 7 matching bases. The germline V gene encodes CDR1 MNHNS and CDR2 SASEGT. Between the trimmed V and J ends, which lost 3 bases and 5 bases, there was a span of 14 bases. This CDR3 spans 15 amino acids. CDR3 in DNA: TGTGCCAGCAGTGACCCTAGGGGGGGCCAAAACATTCAGTACTTC. Translating gives CASSDPRGGQNIQYF.

The V and J genes are TRBV19 and TRBJ2-7; TRBD1 might be the D (6 bases). This CDR3 is built from 14 residues. V lost 5 bases and J 0 bases, leaving 11 bases between the germline ends. Germline V CDR1 and CDR2: LNHDA, SQIVND (reference sequence). The CDR3 region is CASSPSTGSYEQYF. The CDR3 coding sequence is TGTGCCAGTAGTCCCTCGACAGGCTCCTACGAGCAGTACTTC.